The rows below give T cell receptor beta chains drawn from one sample of a study of blood T cell repertoires in COVID-19. Here immunoSEQ multiplex PCR was the method, and the copy in TCRdb shows in-frame clones only, minus some. The sample carries roughly 190,000 clones, around 82% recorded once. Sequencing was performed on PBMCs or T cells enriched from blood (not recorded which). Every receptor here comes from a woman aged 50 to 60 with acute COVID-19. Each CDR3 is given with its conserved first and last residue. Each record gives: V gene, clone size, D gene, J gene, CDR3 DNA, CDR3 protein. The D gene is left open where the match is weak. Rows give clone size only sometimes, using once, few, many, or a class for an expanded clone.

V: TRBV28
size: .
D: .
J: TRBJ1-5
DNA: TGTGCCAGCAGTTTCGGGACAAGGGTAGGGCAGCCCCAGCATTTT
CDR3: CASSFGTRVGQPQHF

V: TRBV4-1
size: .
D: .
J: TRBJ1-1
DNA: TGCGCCAGCAGCCAAGATATCCTAGCCATCACTGAAGCTTTCTTT
CDR3: CASSQDILAITEAFF

V: TRBV7-2
size: few
D: .
J: TRBJ1-6
DNA: TGTGCCAGCAGCTCCGGGAGTACCTATAATTCACCCCTCCACTTT
CDR3: CASSSGSTYNSPLHF

V: TRBV27
size: .
D: TRBD1
J: TRBJ1-2
DNA: TGTGCCAGCAGTCCTACGACAGGGTATGGCTACACCTTC
CDR3: CASSPTTGYGYTF

V: TRBV9
size: .
D: TRBD2
J: TRBJ2-1
DNA: TGTGCCAGCTCGCGGGGGGCCCCCAACAATGAGCAGTTCTTC
CDR3: CASSRGAPNNEQFF

V: TRBV7-8
size: .
D: TRBD2
J: TRBJ2-3
DNA: TGTGCCAGCAGCCCGCGCGGGGGGTCCACAGATACGCAGTATTTT
CDR3: CASSPRGGSTDTQYF

V: TRBV28
size: few
D: TRBD1
J: TRBJ2-6
DNA: TGTGCCAGCAGTTTCCTTACAGGGGGCTCTGGGGCCAACGTCCTGACTTTC
CDR3: CASSFLTGGSGANVLTF

V: TRBV11-2
size: .
D: TRBD1
J: TRBJ1-3
DNA: TGTGCCAGCACCTTGCAGGGGGCTGTCTCTGGAAACACCATATATTTT
CDR3: CASTLQGAVSGNTIYF

V: TRBV28
size: once
D: .
J: TRBJ1-5
DNA: TGTGCTACGACGGAGGTCGGGCAGCCCCAGCATTTT
CDR3: CATTEVGQPQHF

V: TRBV18
size: .
D: .
J: TRBJ1-1
DNA: TGTGCCAGCTCACCACGAAGAGGCCAATTGAACACTGAAGCTTTCTTT
CDR3: CASSPRRGQLNTEAFF

V: TRBV30
size: .
D: .
J: TRBJ1-2
DNA: TGTGCCTGGAGTCCTGATCCTGGGCTGACCGGCTACACCTTC
CDR3: CAWSPDPGLTGYTF

V: TRBV10-3
size: .
D: TRBD2
J: TRBJ2-5
DNA: TGTGCCATCAATCCGGGGGGAATTGAGACCCAGTACTTC
CDR3: CAINPGGIETQYF

V: TRBV4-1
size: few
D: .
J: TRBJ1-5
DNA: TGCGCCAGCAGCCAAGAACAGGCAGGGATTCAGCCCCAGCATTTT
CDR3: CASSQEQAGIQPQHF

V: TRBV5-6
size: .
D: TRBD1
J: TRBJ1-5
DNA: TGTGCCAGCAGCGCCGGGACAGGCGGCAATCAGCCCCAGCATTTT
CDR3: CASSAGTGGNQPQHF

V: TRBV6-5
size: .
D: .
J: TRBJ1-2
DNA: TGTGCCAGCAGTACAGGGAACGGTCCAGGCGGCTACACCTTC
CDR3: CASSTGNGPGGYTF

V: TRBV7-9
size: .
D: .
J: TRBJ1-2
DNA: TGTGCCAGCAGCTTAGGACAGCCTCACTATGGCTACACCTTC
CDR3: CASSLGQPHYGYTF

V: TRBV19
size: .
D: TRBD1
J: TRBJ1-2
DNA: TGTGCCAGTACCCCCGGGACAGCCTATGGCTACACCTTC
CDR3: CASTPGTAYGYTF

V: TRBV6-5
size: few
D: TRBD1
J: TRBJ1-2
DNA: TGTGCCAGCATGACAGGGGGCTTCGGCTACACCTTC
CDR3: CASMTGGFGYTF

V: TRBV6-4
size: .
D: .
J: TRBJ2-3
DNA: TGTGCCAGCAGTGTCCTTTCGGGAGATACGCAGTATTTT
CDR3: CASSVLSGDTQYF

V: TRBV7-2
size: .
D: .
J: TRBJ1-2
DNA: TGTGCCAGCAGCTTAGATCCAGGGAAGTATGGCTACACCTTC
CDR3: CASSLDPGKYGYTF

V: TRBV27
size: .
D: .
J: TRBJ1-1
DNA: TGTGCCAGCAGTATAGAGGGCGACACTGAAGCTTTCTTT
CDR3: CASSIEGDTEAFF

V: TRBV30
size: .
D: TRBD2
J: TRBJ2-1
DNA: TGTGCCTGGAGTGTAGGTCTAGCGGGTATCAATGAGCAGTTCTTC
CDR3: CAWSVGLAGINEQFF